Sequencing of this T cell receptor beta chain was carried out in a study of cytomegalovirus exposure and HLA in healthy donors. About the research overall: Of 300 to 500 genotyped donors, 81% grouped in the Caucasian-associated ancestry cluster.

The PCR was carried out with 60 Vbeta primers and 13 Jbeta primers. Repertoires were generated with immunoSEQ multiplex PCR, while TCRdb's copy carries only in-frame clones and drops some. Of approximately 270,000 clones in the sample, under 90% were seen once. General study findings and limits: Fewer N-insertions than the roughly 670-donor mean were reportedly shown by an Asian-associated ancestry cluster in a later analysis. HLA alleles showed associations with 15,000 to 20,000 TCR beta sequences in a later analysis, at a 0.05 false discovery rate. Accurate prediction of most subjects' HLA-A and HLA-B alleles from TCR beta sequences was reported.

Notes on this clone: Its antigen remains unknown.

CDR3 length equals 16 residues. Trimming left V 5 bases short and J 7 bases short, with 21 bases between. From germline, CDR1 is MDHEN and CDR2 SYDVKM. This clonotype originated in a girl between 2 and 10 years old in good health and CMV-seronegative. The sample was PBMCs. J is TRBJ2-1 and V is TRBV28; possible D gene TRBD2, 6 bases. CDR3 sequence: CASSAAIRRAGNEQFF. CDR3 bases: TGTGCCAGCAGTGCGGCGATACGGAGGGCCGGGAATGAGCAGTTCTTC.